This TCR beta chain came from a study of blood T cell repertoires in COVID-19. Some clones are missing from TCRdb's copy, which holds only in-frame ones; the method was immunoSEQ multiplex PCR. The sample holds about 100,000 clones, almost 95% seen once. The junction had 7 bases not matched to a gene; V was cut back by 4 bases and J by 5 bases. CDR3 size: 15 residues. Germline values: CDR1 SGHDT, CDR2 YYEEEE. V usage is TRBV5-6 and J usage is TRBJ2-2; 8 bases agree with TRBD2. This receptor was obtained from a man aged 50 to 60 with active COVID-19. Sample: peripheral blood. The CDR3 sequence is CASSERESFTGELFF. The CDR3 coding sequence is TGTGCCAGCAGCGAGCGGGAGAGTTTTACCGGGGAGCTGTTTTTT.